This T cell receptor beta chain is drawn from a study of T cell clones after liver transplantation. Study-wide context: Pre-transplant mixed lymphocyte reactions yielded third-party-reactive TCRbeta sequences as comparators for graft-donor-reactive sequences. Without induction therapy, subjects received standard immunosuppression until 12-24 months post-transplant.

Study conclusions and caveats: Low donor cell numbers restricted donor-reactive repertoire measurement in a couple of subjects.

Sequencing used immunoSEQ multiplex PCR; TCRdb keeps in-frame clones, though not all of them. Of 80,000 or so clones listed, around four fifths are singletons. As regards this clone: The antigen is not known.

The TCR originated in a human patient who received a liver transplant. Some T cells may originate from the graft donor. Source: CD4+ T cells from blood, taken approximately 3.5 years after liver transplant.

In DNA, the CDR3 is TGTGCCAGCAGTGATCAACATATCGCCGGTGAGCAGTTCTTC. It yields the protein CASSDQHIAGEQFF. The rearrangement uses TRBV25-1 and TRBJ2-1; D is unresolved. Trimming pared 3 bases from V and 9 bases from J, leaving 15 bases between. The CDR3 is made up of 14 amino acids. CDR1 MGHDK and CDR2 SYGVNS come from the germline V gene. The full variable domain, in which reference TRBV25-1 and TRBJ2-1 provide the parts outside the CDR3, is EADIYQTPRYLVIGTGKKITLECSQTMGHDKMYWYQQDPGMELHLIHYSYGVNSTEKGDLSSESTVSRIRTEHFPLTLESARPSHTSQYLCASSDQHIAGEQFFGPGTRLTVL.